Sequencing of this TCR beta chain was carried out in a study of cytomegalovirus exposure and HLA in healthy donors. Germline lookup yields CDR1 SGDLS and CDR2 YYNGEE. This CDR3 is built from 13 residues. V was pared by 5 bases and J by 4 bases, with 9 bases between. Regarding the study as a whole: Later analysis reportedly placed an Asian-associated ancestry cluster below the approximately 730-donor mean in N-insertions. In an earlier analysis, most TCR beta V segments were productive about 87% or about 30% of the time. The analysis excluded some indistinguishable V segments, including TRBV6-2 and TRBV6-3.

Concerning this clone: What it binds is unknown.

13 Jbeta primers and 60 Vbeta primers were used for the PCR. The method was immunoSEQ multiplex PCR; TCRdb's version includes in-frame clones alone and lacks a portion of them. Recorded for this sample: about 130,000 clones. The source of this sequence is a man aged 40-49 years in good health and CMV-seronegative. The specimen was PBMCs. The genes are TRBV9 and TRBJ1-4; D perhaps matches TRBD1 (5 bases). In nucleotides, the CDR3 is TGTGCCAGCAGGGGGGGGGATAATGAAAAACTGTTTTTT. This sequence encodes CASRGGDNEKLFF.